A selection of T cell receptor beta chains follows, all from one sample in a study of blood T cell repertoires in COVID-19. The protocol was immunoSEQ multiplex PCR, while the TCRdb copy is restricted to in-frame clones and leaves out a portion. The sample holds just over 350,000 clones, more than 85% seen once. Input material: PBMCs or T cells enriched from blood (not recorded which). Receptors were obtained from a woman aged 30 to 39 who had recovered from COVID-19. The CDR3 runs from the conserved cysteine through the conserved F or W. The D gene is left open where the match is weak. Clone size is stated in some rows and not others, as once, few, many or a class when expanded.

clone_size,d_call,v_call,j_call,cdr3_aa,cdr3_nt
.,.,TRBV14,TRBJ2-1,CASSWPGTVYNEQFF,TGTGCCAGCAGCTGGCCCGGGACTGTATACAATGAGCAGTTCTTC
.,.,TRBV5-1,TRBJ1-2,CASSLEGENGYTF,TGCGCCAGCAGCTTGGAGGGGGAAAATGGCTACACCTTC
.,TRBD1,TRBV27,TRBJ2-7,CASSFLLGGGEQYF,TGTGCCAGCAGTTTCCTACTAGGGGGCGGCGAGCAGTACTTC
once,.,TRBV11-2,TRBJ1-1,CASSLRTERNEAFF,TGTGCCAGCAGCTTACGAACAGAACGGAATGAAGCTTTCTTT
.,.,TRBV7-2,TRBJ2-5,CASSYPGEETQYF,TGTGCCAGCAGCTACCCAGGGGAAGAGACCCAGTACTTC
.,.,TRBV11-3,TRBJ2-7,CASSLGGYF,TGTGCCAGCAGCCTCGGTGGGTACTTC
.,.,TRBV6-5,TRBJ2-3,CATRNSFSTDTQYF,TGTGCCACCAGAAACAGCTTCAGCACAGATACGCAGTATTTT
.,TRBD1,TRBV19,TRBJ1-2,CASSNRDRGFGYTF,TGTGCCAGTAGTAACCGGGACAGGGGGTTTGGCTACACCTTC
.,TRBD1,TRBV7-8,TRBJ1-2,CASSPTGGLDYGYTF,TGTGCCAGCAGCCCCACAGGGGGATTAGACTATGGCTACACCTTC
once,TRBD2,TRBV7-2,TRBJ2-5,CASSLLASGRETQYF,TGTGCCAGCAGCTTATTGGCTAGCGGGAGGGAGACCCAGTACTTC
.,.,TRBV14,TRBJ2-3,CASSQVGDFYTDTQYF,TGTGCCAGCAGCCAAGTAGGGGACTTTTACACAGATACGCAGTATTTT
.,TRBD1,TRBV7-2,TRBJ2-7,CASSLEKQGAWLDEQYF,TGTGCCAGCAGCTTAGAGAAACAGGGGGCGTGGTTGGACGAGCAGTACTTC
.,TRBD2,TRBV7-7,TRBJ2-1,CASSPSVGLANRNEQFF,TGTGCTAGCAGCCCTTCGGTAGGACTAGCGAATCGGAATGAGCAGTTCTTC
.,.,TRBV4-1,TRBJ1-1,CASSQRGVGGRAFF,TGCGCCAGCAGCCAACGGGGGGTGGGAGGTCGAGCTTTCTTT
.,TRBD2,TRBV3-1/TRBV3-2,TRBJ2-1,CASSQGGSSSYNEQFF,TGTGCCAGCAGCCAGGGGGGGAGTAGCTCCTACAATGAGCAGTTCTTC
once,.,TRBV11-2,TRBJ1-6,CASSFIYNSPLHF,TGTGCCAGCAGCTTTATTTATAATTCACCCCTCCACTTT
.,TRBD2,TRBV5-4,TRBJ2-5,CASSSSSGSKETQYF,TGTGCCAGCAGCTCTTCTAGCGGAAGTAAAGAGACCCAGTACTTC
.,.,TRBV5-4,TRBJ2-3,CASSRETDTQYF,TGTGCCAGCAGCCGAGAAACAGATACGCAGTATTTT
.,.,TRBV10-3,TRBJ1-2,CAISGQRNYGYTF,TGTGCCATCAGTGGGCAGCGAAACTATGGCTACACCTTC
.,.,TRBV6-5,TRBJ2-1,CASSYFRGDNEQFF,TGTGCCAGCAGTTACTTCAGGGGGGACAATGAGCAGTTCTTC
.,.,TRBV27,TRBJ2-3,CASSLRGIATDTQYF,TGTGCCAGCAGTTTACGGGGAATTGCCACAGATACGCAGTATTTT
.,TRBD2,TRBV30,TRBJ2-5,CAWRPWGGLETQYF,TGTGCCTGGAGGCCATGGGGGGGATTAGAGACCCAGTACTTC
.,.,TRBV2,TRBJ2-5,CASSGPGGQETQYF,TGTGCCAGCAGTGGCCCAGGGGGGCAAGAGACCCAGTACTTC
.,.,TRBV2,TRBJ2-1,CASSDPRGEQFF,TGTGCCAGCAGTGACCCCAGGGGTGAGCAGTTCTTC
.,TRBD1,TRBV9,TRBJ1-2,CASRKQGGRGYTF,TGTGCCAGCAGGAAACAGGGGGGGCGGGGCTACACCTTC